The 21 T cell receptor beta chains listed next were all sequenced from one sample in a study of blood T cell repertoires in COVID-19 (dated by TCRdb to the early 2020s). The method behind the library was the immunoSEQ multiplex PCR assay. In its TCRdb copy, this immuneACCESS table keeps in-frame sequences only and misses some clones. Where compared with another copy, unresolved V genes explain less than half of these, and the others have no known cause. Recorded for this sample are more than 85,000 clones; about 79% of them occurred a single time. The top ten clones comprise 25% of the sample. The source material was peripheral blood. These receptors originate from a man in his sixties with acute or convalescent COVID-19.

This sequence joins TRBV27 and TRBJ2-2; TRBD2 is a possible D gene (5 bases). Germline V gene sequence: CDR1 MNHEY, CDR2 SMNVEV (reference sequence). This CDR3 is 13 amino acids long. The V end was cut by 8 bases, the J end by 1 base, with 8 bases between. CDR3 sequence: CASGEMNTGELFF. CDR3 bases: TGTGCCAGCGGGGAGATGAACACCGGGGAGCTGTTTTTT.

The rearrangement links TRBV18 to TRBJ1-5; D uncertain. The V end was cut by 5 bases, the J end by 0 bases, with 8 bases between. Per the germline V gene, CDR1 is KGHSH and CDR2 is LQKENI. This CDR3 contains 14 residues. CDR3 sequence reads: CASSSGYSNQPQHF. In DNA form, the CDR3 reads TGTGCCAGCTCATCCGGTTATAGCAATCAGCCCCAGCATTTT. The full variable domain, with the rest looked up from reference TRBV18 and TRBJ1-5, is NAGVMQNPRHLVRRRGQEARLRCSPMKGHSHVYWYRQLPEEGLKFMVYLQKENIIDESGMPKERFSAEFPKEGPSILRIQQVVRGDSAAYFCASSSGYSNQPQHFGDGTRLSIL.

The CDR3 nucleotides are TGTGCCAGTAGTATCCCCCCCTACACAGGGAGCTCCTACAATGAGCAGTTCTTC. It specifies CASSIPPYTGSSYNEQFF. This rearrangement joins TRBV19 to TRBJ2-1, with D possibly matching TRBD1 (6 bases). This CDR3 is built from 18 residues. Between the trimmed V and J ends, which lost 3 bases and 0 bases, there was a span of 18 bases. Germline CDR1 and CDR2: LNHDA and SQIVND (reference sequence).

The rearrangement joins TRBV6-2 or TRBV6-3 to TRBJ2-1, with 10 bases lining up with TRBD2. J gave up 7 bases and V 4 bases, and 10 bases lay outside the gene matches. CDR3 size: 16 residues. Germline values: CDR1 MNHEY, CDR2 SVGEGT. The CDR3 DNA reads as TGTGCCAGCAGTTCCCCGAGCGGGGGGGCAGGTAATGAGCAGTTCTTC. It encodes CASSSPSGGAGNEQFF.

The genes are TRBV5-6 and TRBJ2-3; 8 bases line up with TRBD2. The CDR3 extends over 16 amino acids. CDR1 SGHDT and CDR2 YYEEEE come from the germline V gene. Trimming removed 3 bases from V and 1 base from J; junction bases left unmatched: 7. CDR3 in DNA: TGTGCCAGCAGCTCCGTAGCGGGGCTCGGCACAGATACGCAGTATTTT. Translated, it gives CASSSVAGLGTDTQYF.

This clone showed up just once. The chain is built from TRBV6-5 and TRBJ2-7, with a possible D match to TRBD1 (6 bases). Trimming shortened V by 6 bases and J by 5 bases, and 14 bases separated the two germline ends. The CDR3 loop spans 13 amino acids. CDR1 and CDR2 from the germline V gene are MNHEY and SVGAGI. For the CDR3, the DNA is TGTGCCAGCAGCTTCACCTACAGGGACGAGCAGTACGTC. Translating it yields CASSFTYRDEQYV.

The rearrangement joins TRBV30 to TRBJ1-3, with no clear D. The CDR3 is 13 residues long. Germline CDR1 is GTSNPN and CDR2 is SVGIG (reference sequence). V shed 8 bases and J shed 4 bases, with 15 bases lying between them. CDR3 in DNA: TGTGCCCAGGTCAGGCTGAACGGAAACACCATATATTTT. Translated: CAQVRLNGNTIYF.

The chain combines TRBV9 with TRBJ2-1, with 11 positions matching TRBD2. The CDR3 spans 17 residues. Germline V lookup: CDR1 SGDLS, CDR2 YYNGEE. Trimming cost V 4 bases and J 10 bases; bases outside gene matches: 16. This CDR3 reads CASSPRPSGGRLEEQFF. CDR3 nucleotide sequence: TGTGCCAGCAGCCCCCGGCCTAGCGGGGGGAGGTTAGAGGAGCAGTTCTTC.

This clone has only one observation. The chain is built from TRBV4-1 and TRBJ1-2; D not resolved. Trimming cost V 0 bases and J 2 bases, with 13 bases left between them. CDR1 is MGHRA and CDR2 is YSYEKL in the germline V gene. This CDR3 contains 16 residues. The chain's CDR3 is CASSQEPGKGNYGYTF. In DNA, the CDR3 is TGCGCCAGCAGCCAAGAACCGGGGAAAGGAAACTATGGCTACACCTTC.

This clone was observed a single time. This chain connects TRBV12-3 or TRBV12-4 to TRBJ1-1; D perhaps matches TRBD1 (6 bases). Trimming shortened V by 7 bases and J by 8 bases, and 17 bases separated the two germline ends. This CDR3 is 13 amino acids long. In DNA, the CDR3 is TGTGCCAGCACCTTCACGACAGGAAAAGAAGCTTTCTTT. It specifies CASTFTTGKEAFF.

V and J are TRBV7-2 and TRBJ2-1; TRBD2 aligns across 9 bases. The CDR3 is 16 residues long. Germline CDR1 and CDR2: SGHTA and FQGNSA. V shed 0 bases and J 11 bases; nucleotides not matched to a gene: 11. The CDR3: CASSLAGGGGDRKQFF. DNA of the CDR3: TGTGCCAGCAGCTTAGCTGGGGGCGGGGGGGACCGCAAGCAGTTCTTC.

The chain carries TRBV4-2 and TRBJ2-3, with TRBD2 as a possible D gene (5 bases). This CDR3 has 15 residues. Germline V gives CDR1 LGHNA, CDR2 YNFKEQ. V dropped 2 bases and J dropped 6 bases, with 15 bases sitting between them. CDR3 residues: CASSQSASLGDTQYF. The CDR3 nucleotides are TGTGCCAGCAGCCAATCGGCTAGCTTGGGGGATACGCAGTATTTT.

In the case of this clone: At one end, the junction sequence differs from germline, possibly due to a read error. V is TRBV6-1 and J is TRBJ1-5, with 9 positions matching TRBD1. The CDR3 is 15 residues long. Germline CDR1 reads MNHNS; CDR2 reads SASEGT. The CDR3 is CASSEGTGEPFILYF. The CDR3 bases are TGTGCCAGCAGTGAAGGGACAGGGGAACCCTTCATACTGTATTTT.

This clone was seen only a few times. The chain couples TRBV29-1 to TRBJ1-2; D not certain. Germline V gives CDR1 SQVTM, CDR2 ANQGSEA. Trimming cost V 6 bases and J 6 bases, with 17 bases left between them. This CDR3 is built from 13 residues. This CDR3 is CSVYREGENGYTF. The CDR3 nucleotides are TGCAGCGTCTACCGGGAGGGAGAGAATGGCTACACCTTC.

The CDR3 protein is CASSQGQGSYEQYF. Here the CDR3 DNA reads TGTGCCAGCAGCCAGGGACAGGGCTCCTACGAGCAGTACTTC. The rearrangement joins TRBV4-2 to TRBJ2-7; 9 bases line up with TRBD1. Germline V gene sequence: CDR1 LGHNA, CDR2 YNFKEQ. This CDR3 region has 14 residues. J lost 0 bases, V lost 3 bases, and 0 bases had no gene match.

This chain links TRBV15 with TRBJ2-5; 10 bases match TRBD2. Unmatched junction bases numbered 8, after V lost 1 base and J lost 3 bases. Germline CDR1 and CDR2: LNHNV and YYDKDF (reference sequence). The CDR3 loop spans 17 amino acids. The CDR3 is CATSRAPPSGGEETQYF. The DNA for the CDR3 is TGTGCCACCAGCAGAGCCCCCCCTAGCGGGGGAGAAGAGACCCAGTACTTC.

The chain is built from TRBV7-9 and TRBJ1-1, with 8 nucleotides matching TRBD1. CDR3 length: 14 amino acids. Germline CDR1 reads SEHNR; CDR2 reads FQNEAQ (reference sequence). V lost 6 bases to trimming and J lost 4 bases; unmatched junction nucleotides: 7. CDR3 loop: CASRDRGSATEAFF. The CDR3 nucleotides are TGTGCCAGCAGAGACAGGGGATCGGCCACTGAAGCTTTCTTT.

The rearrangement uses TRBV19 and TRBJ2-5; 9 nucleotides line up with TRBD1. After removal of 10 bases from V and 4 bases from J, the junction contained 7 bases not matched to a gene. Looked up from germline, CDR1 is LNHDA and CDR2 is SQIVND (reference sequence). There are 13 residues in the CDR3. CDR3 in amino acids: CATLGQGRETQYF. CDR3 in DNA: TGTGCCACCCTCGGACAGGGGCGAGAGACCCAGTACTTC.

The J gene is TRBJ1-6, the V gene TRBV2; D gene uncertain. V lost 6 bases and J 11 bases, leaving 17 bases between the germline ends. The CDR3 extends over 14 amino acids. Germline V gives CDR1 SNHLY, CDR2 FYNNEI. This CDR3 reads CASRRSGLVTPLHF. CDR3 coding DNA: TGTGCCAGCAGGAGGTCCGGCCTAGTAACACCCCTCCACTTT.

The chain has TRBV7-3 and TRBJ2-3; perhaps TRBD1 as D (5 bases). Germline V gene sequence: CDR1 SGHTA, CDR2 FQGTGA. This CDR3 has 16 residues. Trimming pared 2 bases from V and 1 base from J, leaving 13 bases between. CDR3 sequence (DNA): TGTGCCAGCAGCTTAGGTATTGCAGGGCGCACAGATACGCAGTATTTT. It specifies CASSLGIAGRTDTQYF.

The chain uses TRBV28 and TRBJ2-4, with 8 nucleotides matching TRBD1. V dropped 2 bases and J dropped 6; count of bases not matched to a gene: 3. The CDR3 is 14 amino acids. Germline CDR1 reads MDHEN; CDR2 reads SYDVKM. CDR3 DNA: TGTGCCAGCAGTTTAACTACAGGGGGAAACATTCAGTACTTC. Encoded protein: CASSLTTGGNIQYF. The full variable domain, with the rest looked up from reference TRBV28 and TRBJ2-4, is DVKVTQSSRYLVKRTGEKVFLECVQDMDHENMFWYRQDPGLGLRLIYFSYDVKMKEKGDIPEGYSVSREKKERFSLILESASTNQTSMYLCASSLTTGGNIQYFGAGTRLSVL.